Presented here are 19 T cell receptor beta chains from one specimen sequenced in a study of CD8 T cells in Susac syndrome. Reverse transcription used roughly 0.45 to 1 ug RNA and random hexamers. TCRdb passed the immunoSEQ multiplex PCR reads through MiXCR, listing each CDR3 protein once. This table has roughly 150,000 distinct CDR3 sequences, about 91% appearing once. The source material was CD4+ T cells from PBMCs. The receptors here all came from a human donor in good health.

The chain recombines TRBV10-3 with TRBJ2-3; the match to TRBD2 covers 13 bases. This CDR3 contains 15 residues. Germline loops: CDR1 ENHRY, CDR2 SYGVKD. The V segment lost 11 bases and the J segment 5 bases; nucleotides outside the gene matches: 10. CDR3 nucleotides: TGTGCCGCCCGGGGGACTAGCGGGGAAGGAGATACGCAGTATTTT. Translating gives CAARGTSGEGDTQYF.

The chain has TRBV28 and TRBJ1-2; D unclear. Looked up from germline, CDR1 is MDHEN and CDR2 is SYDVKM. There are 15 residues in the CDR3. Trimming shortened V by 2 bases and J by 1 base, and 11 bases separated the two germline ends. The CDR3 DNA sequence: TGTGCCAGCAGTTTAGTATCCTCCAGTAACTATGGCTACACCTTC. It specifies CASSLVSSSNYGYTF.

This chain connects TRBV5-4 to TRBJ1-2; D unclear. CDR1 and CDR2 (germline): SGHNT, YYREEE (reference sequence). This CDR3 is 14 amino acids long. V lost 2 bases to trimming and J lost 3 bases, with 11 bases between them. In DNA, the CDR3 is TGTGCCAGCAGCTTTGATCCGGGATACTATGGCTACACCTTC. It is translated as CASSFDPGYYGYTF.

This chain uses TRBV7-9 with TRBJ1-1, with 9 bases lining up with TRBD1. V gave up 5 bases and J gave up 3 bases; unmatched junction bases: 4. The CDR3 consists of 14 residues. Per the germline V gene, CDR1 is SEHNR and CDR2 is FQNEAQ (reference sequence). CDR3 nucleotide sequence: TGTGCCAGCAGCCAACAGGGGGCTTACACTGAAGCTTTCTTT. Amino acids: CASSQQGAYTEAFF.

This clonotype was picked up one time. The V call is TRBV7-2, the J call TRBJ1-1; no clear D gene. Germline loops: CDR1 SGHTA, CDR2 FQGNSA. The CDR3 consists of 13 residues. Trimming cost V 6 bases and J 1 base, with 9 bases left between them. The CDR3 loop reads CASRPDGNTEAFF. The CDR3 coding sequence is TGTGCCAGCAGGCCGGATGGGAACACTGAAGCTTTCTTT. The whole variable domain, filled in from reference TRBV7-2 and TRBJ1-1, reads GAGVSQSPSNKVTEKGKDVELRCDPISGHTALYWYRQSLGQGLEFLIYFQGNSAPDKSGLPSDRFSAERTGGSVSTLTIQRTQQEDSAVYLCASRPDGNTEAFFGQGTRLTVV.

V gene TRBV12-3 or TRBV12-4 combines with J gene TRBJ2-5, with D uncertain. V lost 8 bases and J lost 5, with 15 bases in between. This CDR3 comprises 13 residues. The CDR3 nucleotides are TGTGCCAGCCGTGGAGTAGGATGGGAGACCCAGTACTTC. Residues: CASRGVGWETQYF.

The sample holds one count of this clonotype. The chain recombines TRBV28 with TRBJ1-5, with 7 positions matching TRBD1. CDR1 is MDHEN and CDR2 is SYDVKM in the germline V gene. The CDR3 totals 14 residues. V shed 5 bases and J 6 bases; nucleotides not matched to a gene: 7. The CDR3 DNA reads TGTGCCAGCAGTCAACAGGGGTACCGTCAGCCCCAGCATTTT. It translates to CASSQQGYRQPQHF.

This chain connects TRBV6-5 to TRBJ1-1; D is possibly TRBD1 (5 bases). Trimming removed 1 base from V and 1 base from J, with 13 bases in between. Germline CDR1 and CDR2: MNHEY and SVGAGI. The CDR3 extends over 16 amino acids. The CDR3 bases are TGTGCCAGCAGTTACTTCGGGGGAAGTGGGAACACTGAAGCTTTCTTT. Its protein is CASSYFGGSGNTEAFF.

This chain joins TRBV3-1 and TRBJ2-3; possible D gene TRBD2, 6 bases. This CDR3 spans 18 amino acids. CDR1 is LGHDT and CDR2 is YNNKEL in the germline V gene (reference sequence). The germline V and J ends were trimmed by 3 bases and 1 base, with 20 bases remaining between them. The CDR3 nucleotides are TGTGCCAGCAGCCACGGTCATCCTACCGGGACTGGCACAGATACGCAGTATTTT. Its protein is CASSHGHPTGTGTDTQYF.

The V gene is TRBV7-2, the J gene TRBJ1-1; maybe TRBD1 (5 bases). There are 14 residues in the CDR3. Germline V lookup: CDR1 SGHTA, CDR2 FQGNSA. V lost 4 bases to trimming and J lost 0 bases, with 9 bases between them. CDR3 sequence (DNA): TGTGCCAGCAGCTATTGGGGGGTGAACACTGAAGCTTTCTTT. Protein sequence: CASSYWGVNTEAFF.

CDR3 residues: CSARVAGGDTQYF. The DNA of the CDR3 is TGCAGTGCTAGAGTAGCGGGAGGAGATACGCAGTATTTT. V and J are TRBV20-1 and TRBJ2-3; 10 bases are shared with TRBD2. CDR3 length equals 13 residues. CDR1 and CDR2 (germline): DFQATT, SNEGSKA (reference sequence). J was trimmed by 5 bases and V by 1 base; bases with no gene match: 0.

The V call is TRBV20-1, the J call TRBJ2-3, with 10 bases fitting TRBD2. The V segment lost 5 bases and the J segment 10 bases; nucleotides outside the gene matches: 6. CDR1 and CDR2 from the germline V gene are DFQATT and SNEGSKA (reference sequence). The CDR3 sequence is 12 residues long. The CDR3 DNA reads as TGCAGTGCTGCGAGCGGGAGGGTCGCGCAGTATTTT. Amino acids: CSAASGRVAQYF.

V and J are TRBV6-1 and TRBJ1-4; no clear D gene. CDR3 length: 14 residues. The V end lost 3 bases, the J end lost 3 bases, and 8 bases lay between the germline ends. Germline lookup yields CDR1 MNHNS and CDR2 SASEGT. The CDR3 bases are TGTGCCAGCAGTGATGGACGAGCTAATGAAAAACTGTTTTTT. It encodes CASSDGRANEKLFF.

This clonotype appeared a single time. The V and J genes are TRBV19 and TRBJ1-6, with 9 bases aligning to TRBD1. The CDR3 extends over 13 amino acids. Per the germline V gene, CDR1 is LNHDA and CDR2 is SQIVND (reference sequence). V lost 4 bases to trimming and J lost 10 bases; unmatched junction nucleotides: 2. CDR3 protein: CASSKDRGSPLHF. The CDR3, as DNA: TGTGCCAGTAGTAAGGACAGGGGCTCACCCCTCCACTTT.

The V call is TRBV28, the J call TRBJ1-5; TRBD1 is a possible D gene (5 bases). V dropped 5 bases and J dropped 5 bases, with 13 bases sitting between them. Germline CDR1 is MDHEN and CDR2 is SYDVKM. The CDR3 spans 14 residues. CDR3 region: CASSPGGGYQPQHF. As DNA, the CDR3 is TGTGCCAGCAGTCCCGGCGGGGGTTATCAGCCCCAGCATTTT. Supplemented by reference TRBV28 and TRBJ1-5, the full variable domain reads DVKVTQSSRYLVKRTGEKVFLECVQDMDHENMFWYRQDPGLGLRLIYFSYDVKMKEKGDIPEGYSVSREKKERFSLILESASTNQTSMYLCASSPGGGYQPQHFGDGTRLSIL.

The CDR3 region is CASSSTGPNYEQYF. The CDR3, as DNA: TGTGCCAGCAGCTCGACAGGCCCTAATTACGAGCAGTACTTC. The gene calls are TRBV7-9 and TRBJ2-7; D is perhaps TRBD1 (6 bases). V shed 4 bases and J shed 4 bases, with 14 bases lying between them. This CDR3 contains 14 residues. CDR1 and CDR2 from the germline V gene are SEHNR and FQNEAQ (reference sequence).

V gene TRBV20-1 combines with J gene TRBJ1-1; D call uncertain. V lost 2 bases, J lost 5 bases, and 12 bases lay in between. The CDR3 sequence is 13 residues long. Germline lookup yields CDR1 DFQATT and CDR2 SNEGSKA (reference sequence). CDR3 nucleotides: TGCAGTGCTAGATTCCCCGGGGTGACTGAAGCTTTCTTT. It encodes CSARFPGVTEAFF.

The genes are TRBV11-2 and TRBJ2-5; D may be TRBD2 (5 bases). From germline, CDR1 is SGHAT and CDR2 FQNNGV. The CDR3 contains 17 residues. V dropped 0 bases and J dropped 2 bases, with 16 bases sitting between them. In nucleotides, the CDR3 is TGTGCCAGCAGCTTAGATCATGATAGCAGCGGACAAGAGACCCAGTACTTC. This codes for CASSLDHDSSGQETQYF.

This chain joins TRBV24-1 and TRBJ2-1; D could derive from TRBD1 or TRBD2 (5 bases each). This CDR3 region has 13 residues. Per the germline V gene, CDR1 is KGHDR and CDR2 is SFDVKD. V lost 0 bases to trimming and J lost 6 bases, with 5 bases between them. The CDR3 loop reads CATSDLGGNEQFF. CDR3 sequence (DNA): TGTGCCACCAGTGATTTGGGGGGCAATGAGCAGTTCTTC.